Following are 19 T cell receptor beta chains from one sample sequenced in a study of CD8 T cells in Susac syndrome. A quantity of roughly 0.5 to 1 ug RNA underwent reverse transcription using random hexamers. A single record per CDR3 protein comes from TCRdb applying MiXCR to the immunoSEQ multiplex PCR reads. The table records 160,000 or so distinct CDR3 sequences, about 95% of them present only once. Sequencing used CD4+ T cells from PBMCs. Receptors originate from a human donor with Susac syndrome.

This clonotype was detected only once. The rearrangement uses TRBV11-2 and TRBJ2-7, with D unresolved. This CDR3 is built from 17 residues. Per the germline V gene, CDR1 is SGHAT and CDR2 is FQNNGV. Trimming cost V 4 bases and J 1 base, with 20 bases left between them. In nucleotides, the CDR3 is TGTGCCAGCAGCTCCCGCCCTGTGGAAGGATCGTCCTACGAGCAGTACTTC. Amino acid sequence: CASSSRPVEGSSYEQYF.

The CDR3 DNA is TGCGCCAGCAGCCAAGGATTGGGGACTTCAGGTGGCTACACCTTC. Encoded protein: CASSQGLGTSGGYTF. The chain combines TRBV4-3 with TRBJ1-2, with a tentative D call TRBD1 (5 bases). Germline CDR1 LGHNA, CDR2 YSLEER. The length of the CDR3 is 15 residues. The ends were cut back, 1 base at V and 7 bases at J, with 16 bases in the middle.

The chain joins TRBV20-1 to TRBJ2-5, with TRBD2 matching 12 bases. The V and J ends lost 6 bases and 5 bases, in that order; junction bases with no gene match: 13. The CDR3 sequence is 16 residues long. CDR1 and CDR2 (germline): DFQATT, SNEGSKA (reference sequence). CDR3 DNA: TGCAGTGCAACTAGGACTAGCGGGGCCCGAGCGGAGACCCAGTACTTC. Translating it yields CSATRTSGARAETQYF.

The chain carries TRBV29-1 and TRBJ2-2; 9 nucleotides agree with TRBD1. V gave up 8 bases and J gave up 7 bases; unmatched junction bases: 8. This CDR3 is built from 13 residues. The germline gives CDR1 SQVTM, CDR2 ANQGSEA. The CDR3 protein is CSIRTGVSGELFF. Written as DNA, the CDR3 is TGCAGCATCAGGACAGGGGTTAGCGGGGAGCTGTTTTTT.

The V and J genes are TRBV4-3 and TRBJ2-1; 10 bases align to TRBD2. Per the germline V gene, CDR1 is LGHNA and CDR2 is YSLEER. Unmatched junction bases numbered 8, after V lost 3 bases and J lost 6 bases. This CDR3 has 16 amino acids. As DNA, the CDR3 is TGCGCCAGCAGCCACCCAGCGGGGGGGCTGCGCAATGAGCAGTTCTTC. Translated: CASSHPAGGLRNEQFF.

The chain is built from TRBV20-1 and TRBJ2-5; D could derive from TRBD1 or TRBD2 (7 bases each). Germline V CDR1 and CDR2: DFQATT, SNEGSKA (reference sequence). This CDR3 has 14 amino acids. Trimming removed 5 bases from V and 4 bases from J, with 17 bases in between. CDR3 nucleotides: TGCAGTGCTTCCCTGACAGGGAGGGGAGAGACCCAGTACTTC. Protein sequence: CSASLTGRGETQYF.

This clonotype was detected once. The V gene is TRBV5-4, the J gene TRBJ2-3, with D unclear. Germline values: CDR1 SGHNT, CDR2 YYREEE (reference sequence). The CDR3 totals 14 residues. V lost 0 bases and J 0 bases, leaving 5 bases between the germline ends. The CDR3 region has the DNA TGTGCCAGCAGCTTGGCCCCCAGCACAGATACGCAGTATTTT. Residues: CASSLAPSTDTQYF.

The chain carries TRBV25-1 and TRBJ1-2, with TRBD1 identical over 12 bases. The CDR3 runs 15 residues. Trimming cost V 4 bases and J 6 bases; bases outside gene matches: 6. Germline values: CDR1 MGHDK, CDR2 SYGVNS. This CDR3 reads CASSVPGTGGNGYTF. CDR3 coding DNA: TGTGCCAGCAGTGTACCGGGGACAGGGGGCAATGGCTACACCTTC.

CDR3 in DNA: TGTGCCAGCAGCAAAGGGGACGGTCTCGCCTACGAGCAGTACTTC. The encoded protein is CASSKGDGLAYEQYF. This rearrangement joins TRBV21-1 to TRBJ2-7; the table's D call, TRBD1, was not checked against the DNA. TRBV21-1 is recorded as a pseudogene. The CDR3 spans 15 residues.

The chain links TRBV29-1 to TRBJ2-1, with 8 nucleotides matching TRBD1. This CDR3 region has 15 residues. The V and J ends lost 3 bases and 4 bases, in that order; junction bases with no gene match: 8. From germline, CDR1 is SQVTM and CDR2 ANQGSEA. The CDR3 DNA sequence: TGCAGCGTTGAGGGTGGGCAGGGGGCATACAATGAGCAGTTCTTC. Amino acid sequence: CSVEGGQGAYNEQFF.

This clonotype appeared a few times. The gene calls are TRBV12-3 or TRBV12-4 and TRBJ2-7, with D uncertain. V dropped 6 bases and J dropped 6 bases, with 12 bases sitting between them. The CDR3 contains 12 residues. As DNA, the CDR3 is TGTGCCAGCAGCCTGACATTCGCCGAGCAGTACTTC. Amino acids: CASSLTFAEQYF.

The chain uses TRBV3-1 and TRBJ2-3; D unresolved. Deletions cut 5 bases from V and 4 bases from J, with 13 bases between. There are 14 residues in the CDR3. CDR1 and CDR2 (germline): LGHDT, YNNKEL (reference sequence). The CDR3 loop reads CASSFLAMADTQYF. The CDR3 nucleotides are TGTGCCAGCAGCTTCCTCGCCATGGCAGATACGCAGTATTTT.

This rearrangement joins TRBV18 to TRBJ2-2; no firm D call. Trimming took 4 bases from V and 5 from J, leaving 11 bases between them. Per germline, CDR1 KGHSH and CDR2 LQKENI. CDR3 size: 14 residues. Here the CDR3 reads CASSRQPETGELFF. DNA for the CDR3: TGTGCCAGCTCACGACAACCCGAGACCGGGGAGCTGTTTTTT.

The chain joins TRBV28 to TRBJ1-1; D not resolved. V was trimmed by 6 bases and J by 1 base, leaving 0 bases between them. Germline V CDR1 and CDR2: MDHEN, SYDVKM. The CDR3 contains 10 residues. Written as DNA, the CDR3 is TGTGCCAGCAGGAACACTGAAGCTTTCTTT. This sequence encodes CASRNTEAFF.

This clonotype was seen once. CDR3 bases: TGTGCCAGCAGTCCCTCGCGGGACACGGCTAAAGCTTTCTTT. Residues: CASSPSRDTAKAFF. The chain employs TRBV6-2 or TRBV6-3 and TRBJ1-1; a weak D match, TRBD1 (6 bases). CDR3 length equals 14 residues. The germline V gene encodes CDR1 MNHEY and CDR2 SVGEGT. Trimming shortened V by 5 bases and J by 9 bases, and 19 bases separated the two germline ends.

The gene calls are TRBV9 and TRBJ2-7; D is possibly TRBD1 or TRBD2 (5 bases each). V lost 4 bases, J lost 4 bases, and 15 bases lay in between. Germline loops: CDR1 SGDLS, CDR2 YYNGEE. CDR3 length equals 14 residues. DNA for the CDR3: TGTGCCAGCAGCATTGGCGAGGGGATATACGAGCAGTACTTC. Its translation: CASSIGEGIYEQYF.

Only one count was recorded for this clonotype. In DNA, the CDR3 is TGTGCCAGCAGCGTATTAAGGTCCGATGAGCAGTTCTTC. Translation: CASSVLRSDEQFF. The V and J genes are TRBV9 and TRBJ2-1; D not certain. In germline, CDR1 is SGDLS, CDR2 YYNGEE. This CDR3 has 13 amino acids. The germline V and J ends were trimmed by 1 base and 8 bases, with 10 bases remaining between them.

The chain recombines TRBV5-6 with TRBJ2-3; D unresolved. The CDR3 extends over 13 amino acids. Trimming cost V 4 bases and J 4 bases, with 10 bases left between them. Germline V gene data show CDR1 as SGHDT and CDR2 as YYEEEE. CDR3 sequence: CASSHPASDTQYF. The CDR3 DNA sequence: TGTGCCAGCAGCCATCCCGCCTCAGATACGCAGTATTTT.

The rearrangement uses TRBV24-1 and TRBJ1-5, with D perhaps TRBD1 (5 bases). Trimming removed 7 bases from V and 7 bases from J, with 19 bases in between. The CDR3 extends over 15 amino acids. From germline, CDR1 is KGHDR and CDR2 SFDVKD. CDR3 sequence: CATRQTRVLGQPQHF. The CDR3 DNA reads TGTGCCACCAGGCAGACCAGGGTTCTCGGACAGCCCCAGCATTTT.